This T cell receptor (beta chain) appears in the sequencing data of a study of T cell clonotyping in hematopoietic cell transplantation. Trimming stripped 8 bases from V and 6 bases from J, with 13 bases between. The CDR3 is 13 residues long. The V gene's germline CDR1 is MNHNY and CDR2 SVGAGI (reference sequence). Profiling relied on immunoSEQ multiplex PCR, and the TCRdb table lists in-frame clones only, not all of them. The data hold 9,500 to 13,000 clones, with approximately 77% observed a single time. The receptor was derived from a female patient aged 35 to 55 who had an allogeneic stem cell transplant from a related donor, so T cells may come from the graft donor. Some clones in this sample may be carry-over from other donors' samples. The sequencing here drew on PBMCs, taken 30 days after allogeneic stem cell transplant. The chain employs TRBV6-6 and TRBJ2-2, with D maybe TRBD2 (5 bases). CDR3 residues: CASQLDPAGELFF. The CDR3 DNA sequence: TGTGCCAGCCAACTAGACCCGGCCGGGGAGCTGTTTTTT.